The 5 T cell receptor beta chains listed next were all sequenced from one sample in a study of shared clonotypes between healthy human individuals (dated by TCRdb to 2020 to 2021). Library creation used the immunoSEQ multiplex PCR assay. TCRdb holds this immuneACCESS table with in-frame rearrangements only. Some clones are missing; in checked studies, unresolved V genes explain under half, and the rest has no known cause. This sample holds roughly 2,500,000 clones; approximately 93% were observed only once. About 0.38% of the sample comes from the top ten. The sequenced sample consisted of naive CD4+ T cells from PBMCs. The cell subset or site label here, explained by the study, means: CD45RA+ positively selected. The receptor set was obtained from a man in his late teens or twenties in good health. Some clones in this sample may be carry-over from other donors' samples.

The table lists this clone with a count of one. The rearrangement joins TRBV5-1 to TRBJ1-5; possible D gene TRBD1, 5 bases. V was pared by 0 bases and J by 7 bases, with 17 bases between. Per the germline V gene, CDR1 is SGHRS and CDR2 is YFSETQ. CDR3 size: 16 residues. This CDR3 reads CASSLEGGGSGQPQHF. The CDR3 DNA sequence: TGCGCCAGCAGCTTGGAGGGCGGGGGAAGTGGCCAGCCCCAGCATTTT.

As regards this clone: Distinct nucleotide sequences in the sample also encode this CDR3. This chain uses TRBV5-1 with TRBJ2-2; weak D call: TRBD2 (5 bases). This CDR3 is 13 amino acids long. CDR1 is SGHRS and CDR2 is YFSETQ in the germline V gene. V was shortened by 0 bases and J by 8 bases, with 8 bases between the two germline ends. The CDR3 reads CASSLGVAGELFF. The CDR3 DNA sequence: TGCGCCAGCAGCTTGGGTGTAGCGGGGGAGCTGTTTTTT.

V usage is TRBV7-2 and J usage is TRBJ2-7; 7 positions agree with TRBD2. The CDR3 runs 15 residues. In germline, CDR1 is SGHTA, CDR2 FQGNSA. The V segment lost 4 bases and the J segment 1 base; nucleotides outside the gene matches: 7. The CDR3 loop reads CASSSSGTKSYEQYF. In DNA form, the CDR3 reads TGTGCCAGCAGCTCTTCCGGGACTAAATCCTACGAGCAGTACTTC.

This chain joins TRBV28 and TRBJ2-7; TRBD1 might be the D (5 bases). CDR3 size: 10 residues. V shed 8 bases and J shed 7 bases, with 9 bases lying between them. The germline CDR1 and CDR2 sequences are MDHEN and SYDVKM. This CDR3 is CASATVEQYF. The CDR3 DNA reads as TGTGCCAGCGCGACAGTTGAGCAGTACTTC.

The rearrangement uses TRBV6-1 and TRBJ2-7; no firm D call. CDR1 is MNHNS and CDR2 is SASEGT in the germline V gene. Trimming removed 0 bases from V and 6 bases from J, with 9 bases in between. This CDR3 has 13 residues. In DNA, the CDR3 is TGTGCCAGCAGTGAAGCTGGGGTGAGCGAGCAGTACTTC. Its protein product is CASSEAGVSEQYF.